Shown below are 10 T cell receptor beta chains from a single sample sequenced in a study of blood T cell repertoires in COVID-19 (TCRdb year 2020). Library prep was done by the immunoSEQ multiplex PCR assay. TCRdb provides this immuneACCESS table in a form limited to in-frame rearrangements. Some clones are lacking; in checked studies, under half of them reflect an unresolved V gene, and why the rest are absent is not known. In this sample the table shows tens of thousands of clones, approximately 89% of which occur a single time. The top ten clonotypes cover 2% to 3% of the sample. The sequencing input was peripheral blood. The receptors stem from a man aged 50 or older with acute or convalescent COVID-19.

DNA for the CDR3: TGTGCCAGCAGGGTTCTAGCGGGAGGGAACAATGAGCAGTTCTTC. Its protein is CASRVLAGGNNEQFF. The chain uses TRBV27 and TRBJ2-1, with 12 bases that match TRBD2. J gave up 5 bases and V 6 bases, and 5 bases lay outside the gene matches. Germline values: CDR1 MNHEY, CDR2 SMNVEV (reference sequence). The CDR3 is 15 amino acids.

CDR3 nucleotides: TGCGCCAGCAGTGACAACAGGAATCGAAACGAGCAGTACTTC. Its translation: CASSDNRNRNEQYF. The rearrangement links TRBV10-1 to TRBJ2-7, with D tentatively TRBD1 (5 bases). V was cut by 3 bases and J by 5 bases, with 14 bases left in between. Germline loops: CDR1 WNHNN, CDR2 SYGVQD (reference sequence). The length of the CDR3 is 14 residues.

This chain connects TRBV4-3 to TRBJ2-7, with 7 bases identical to TRBD2. CDR3 length: 12 amino acids. After removal of 4 bases from V and 12 bases from J, the junction contained 9 bases not matched to a gene. Germline values: CDR1 LGHNA, CDR2 YSLEER. This chain's CDR3 is CASSLLGRGAYV. The CDR3 DNA sequence: TGCGCCAGCAGCCTCTTAGGGAGGGGCGCGTACGTC.

The chain carries TRBV6-1 and TRBJ1-2; the D is unclear. Germline assignment: CDR1 MNHNS and CDR2 SASEGT. V lost 2 bases and J lost 0, with 10 bases in between. The CDR3 runs to 15 residues. DNA of the CDR3: TGTGCCAGCAGTGAATGGTCGAACTCTAACTATGGCTACACCTTC. As protein: CASSEWSNSNYGYTF.

This chain uses TRBV4-1 with TRBJ2-7; 8 bases align to TRBD1. V shed 0 bases and J 1 base; nucleotides not matched to a gene: 8. There are 17 residues in the CDR3. Germline CDR1 and CDR2: MGHRA and YSYEKL. CDR3 residues: CASSQDRGPGRSYEQYF. In DNA form, the CDR3 reads TGCGCCAGCAGCCAAGACAGGGGGCCAGGGAGGTCCTACGAGCAGTACTTC.

The genes are TRBV29-1 and TRBJ2-2; 10 nucleotides align to TRBD2. The germline V gene encodes CDR1 SQVTM and CDR2 ANQGSEA. Trimming removed 4 bases from V and 2 bases from J; junction bases left unmatched: 1. This CDR3 comprises 14 residues. CDR3 residues: CSVGTSGNTGELFF. The DNA of the CDR3 is TGCAGCGTTGGGACTAGCGGTAACACCGGGGAGCTGTTTTTT.

The genes are TRBV7-2 and TRBJ2-5; 8 nucleotides line up with TRBD2. V was clipped by 0 bases and J by 14 bases; unmatched bases: 8. The CDR3 length is 13 residues. Germline CDR1 SGHTA, CDR2 FQGNSA. Here the CDR3 reads CASSLAGSGGIYF. CDR3 in DNA: TGTGCCAGCAGCTTAGCGGGGAGCGGGGGAATTTACTTC.

The chain has TRBV7-6 and TRBJ2-2, with 15 bases lining up with TRBD2. This CDR3 region has 17 residues. CDR1 SGHVS and CDR2 FNYEAQ come from the germline V gene. With 5 bases clipped from V and 5 bases from J, the junction kept 6 bases outside the gene matches. Here the CDR3 DNA reads TGTGCCAGCAGCCCGATCGGGACTAGCGGGGGGACCGGGGAGCTGTTTTTT. Protein: CASSPIGTSGGTGELFF.

V is TRBV6-5 and J is TRBJ1-2; weak D call: TRBD1 (6 bases). CDR1 is MNHEY and CDR2 is SVGAGI in the germline V gene. The CDR3 loop spans 14 amino acids. Trimming pared 2 bases from V and 7 bases from J, leaving 14 bases between. The CDR3 protein is CASSYRRGAFGYTF. The CDR3 DNA is TGTGCCAGCAGTTACCGGCGGGGGGCGTTTGGCTACACCTTC.

The chain has TRBV5-1 and TRBJ2-3; TRBD2 is a possible D gene (6 bases). The germline V gene has CDR1 SGHRS and CDR2 YFSETQ. The CDR3 spans 14 residues. Trimming left V 6 bases short and J 5 bases short, with 16 bases between. The CDR3 here is CASTDPTSGDTQYF. The CDR3 DNA follows: TGCGCCAGCACCGACCCGACTAGTGGAGATACGCAGTATTTT.